This is a list of T cell receptor beta chains from one sample in a study of glioma-infiltrating T cells after dendritic cell vaccination. The assay was immunoSEQ multiplex PCR, and TCRdb's table has in-frame clones only and misses some. The top ten hold more than 2.5% of the sample, which has 100,000 or so clones, roughly 90% seen once. The material was blood, obtained after dendritic cell vaccination. The receptor source for this set is a human donor with glioblastoma. Each CDR3 is given with its conserved first and last residue. The D gene is left open where the match is weak. Clone size is stated in some rows and not others, as once, few, many or a class when expanded.

d_gene: TRBD1
abundance: few
j_gene: TRBJ1-5
v_gene: TRBV18
CDR3aa: CASSPPGTGSNQPQHF
CDR3nt: TGTGCCAGCTCACCACCCGGGACAGGGAGCAATCAGCCCCAGCATTTT

d_gene: TRBD1
abundance: NA
j_gene: TRBJ2-7
v_gene: TRBV10-3
CDR3aa: CAISDRDRGGEQYF
CDR3nt: TGTGCCATCAGTGACCGGGACAGGGGGGGAGAGCAGTACTTC

d_gene: TRBD1
abundance: few
j_gene: TRBJ2-5
v_gene: TRBV4-2
CDR3aa: CASSPRTGQQETQYF
CDR3nt: TGTGCCAGCAGCCCGAGGACAGGACAGCAAGAGACCCAGTACTTC

d_gene: TRBD1
abundance: NA
j_gene: TRBJ2-1
v_gene: TRBV5-4
CDR3aa: CASSWGQRPTGNEQFF
CDR3nt: TGTGCCAGCAGCTGGGGACAGAGACCCACTGGCAATGAGCAGTTCTTC

d_gene: TRBD1
abundance: once
j_gene: TRBJ1-5
v_gene: TRBV7-3
CDR3aa: CASSLGDRESNQPQHF
CDR3nt: TGTGCCAGCAGCTTAGGGGACAGAGAATCCAATCAGCCCCAGCATTTT

d_gene: NA
abundance: NA
j_gene: TRBJ1-2
v_gene: TRBV19
CDR3aa: CASSMGRGYGYTF
CDR3nt: TGTGCCAGTAGTATGGGCCGGGGGTATGGCTACACCTTC

d_gene: TRBD1
abundance: once
j_gene: TRBJ2-7
v_gene: TRBV6-6
CDR3aa: CASSRSGQGLSEQYF
CDR3nt: TGTGCCAGCAGTCGGTCGGGACAGGGCCTGAGTGAGCAGTACTTC

d_gene: TRBD2
abundance: NA
j_gene: TRBJ2-7
v_gene: TRBV7-2
CDR3aa: CASSPLAGGSYEQYF
CDR3nt: TGTGCCAGCAGCCCTTTAGCGGGAGGGTCCTACGAGCAGTACTTC

d_gene: NA
abundance: once
j_gene: TRBJ2-2
v_gene: TRBV5-1
CDR3aa: CASSTTGDTGELFF
CDR3nt: TGCGCCAGCAGTACTACAGGAGACACCGGGGAGCTGTTTTTT

d_gene: NA
abundance: NA
j_gene: TRBJ2-7
v_gene: TRBV18
CDR3aa: CASSPSGGFSSYEQYF
CDR3nt: TGTGCCAGCTCACCATCCGGCGGGTTTAGCTCCTACGAGCAGTACTTC

d_gene: TRBD2
abundance: NA
j_gene: TRBJ2-1
v_gene: TRBV9
CDR3aa: CASSVAFGTSGGKSYNEQFF
CDR3nt: TGTGCCAGCAGCGTAGCTTTCGGGACTAGCGGGGGTAAATCCTACAATGAGCAGTTCTTC

d_gene: TRBD1
abundance: NA
j_gene: TRBJ1-2
v_gene: TRBV7-9
CDR3aa: CASSPGQGKYGYTF
CDR3nt: TGTGCCAGCAGCCCTGGACAGGGGAAATACGGCTACACCTTC

d_gene: NA
abundance: NA
j_gene: TRBJ1-1
v_gene: TRBV5-1
CDR3aa: CASSFQGGTEAFF
CDR3nt: TGCGCCAGCAGCTTTCAGGGTGGCACTGAAGCTTTCTTT

d_gene: TRBD2
abundance: NA
j_gene: TRBJ2-5
v_gene: TRBV25-1
CDR3aa: CASSDNREGLETQYF
CDR3nt: TGTGCCAGCAGTGATAATCGGGAGGGCTTAGAGACCCAGTACTTC

d_gene: NA
abundance: NA
j_gene: TRBJ2-3
v_gene: TRBV27
CDR3aa: CASSTGTHSTYF
CDR3nt: TGTGCCAGCAGCACCGGGACTCACTCCACGTATTTT

d_gene: NA
abundance: NA
j_gene: TRBJ2-1
v_gene: TRBV6-4
CDR3aa: CASSDSGGGPGNEQFF
CDR3nt: TGTGCCAGCAGTGACTCTGGGGGGGGGCCGGGAAATGAGCAGTTCTTC

d_gene: NA
abundance: NA
j_gene: TRBJ1-1
v_gene: TRBV27
CDR3aa: CASSLEGQSRAFF
CDR3nt: TGTGCCAGCAGTTTGGAGGGCCAGTCTCGAGCTTTCTTT

d_gene: NA
abundance: NA
j_gene: TRBJ1-5
v_gene: TRBV14
CDR3aa: CASSQVRGRVDNQPQHF
CDR3nt: TGTGCCAGCAGCCAAGTCCGGGGAAGGGTAGACAATCAGCCCCAGCATTTT

d_gene: TRBD2
abundance: NA
j_gene: TRBJ2-7
v_gene: TRBV7-2
CDR3aa: CASSLRAGESYEQYF
CDR3nt: TGTGCCAGCAGCTTACGGGCGGGAGAGTCCTACGAGCAGTACTTC

d_gene: TRBD1
abundance: once
j_gene: TRBJ2-7
v_gene: TRBV7-8
CDR3aa: CASSRQPGGGNEQYF
CDR3nt: TGTGCCAGCAGCCGACAGCCAGGGGGCGGCAACGAGCAGTACTTC

d_gene: TRBD2
abundance: NA
j_gene: TRBJ2-1
v_gene: TRBV11-3
CDR3aa: CASSLMGLAANEQFF
CDR3nt: TGTGCCAGCAGCTTAATGGGACTAGCCGCCAATGAGCAGTTCTTC

d_gene: NA
abundance: NA
j_gene: TRBJ2-7
v_gene: TRBV5-1
CDR3aa: CASSLAPDSSYEQYF
CDR3nt: TGCGCCAGCAGCTTGGCCCCAGACAGCTCCTACGAGCAGTACTTC